These 6 T cell receptor beta chains were all obtained from the same sample, sequenced in a study of blood T cell repertoires in COVID-19. Sequenced by immunoSEQ multiplex PCR; TCRdb stores in-frame clones only, minus some. The table has 22,000 or so clones, around nine tenths seen once. The sequenced sample was peripheral blood. The origin of the receptors is a woman aged 60 to 75 with active COVID-19.

This clone showed up just once. In DNA form, the CDR3 reads TGTGCCAGCAGTCAACAGGGGGGGGTTTCACCCCTCCACTTT. It is translated as CASSQQGGVSPLHF. J is TRBJ1-6 and V is TRBV6-2 or TRBV6-3, with 8 bases matching TRBD1. This CDR3 comprises 14 residues. Trimming took 5 bases from V and 9 from J; bases not matched to a gene: 6. The germline V gene has CDR1 MNHEY and CDR2 SVGEGT.

V usage is TRBV6-1 and J usage is TRBJ1-1, with D tentatively TRBD1 (5 bases). V was clipped by 2 bases and J by 5 bases, with 12 bases between them. Germline CDR1 and CDR2: MNHNS and SASEGT. CDR3 length: 14 amino acids. The CDR3 sequence: CASSENPGFTEAFF. The DNA of the CDR3 is TGTGCCAGCAGTGAAAACCCAGGGTTTACTGAAGCTTTCTTT.

V gene TRBV9 combines with J gene TRBJ1-4; D uncertain. This CDR3 is 15 amino acids long. Germline CDR1 SGDLS, CDR2 YYNGEE. The V end lost 4 bases, the J end lost 4 bases, and 14 bases lay between the germline ends. Here the CDR3 DNA reads TGTGCCAGCAGCCCGAGAGGCCAGAGTAATGAAAAACTGTTTTTT. Translating it yields CASSPRGQSNEKLFF.

The chain employs TRBV6-5 and TRBJ1-1; perhaps TRBD1 as D (6 bases). From germline, CDR1 is MNHEY and CDR2 SVGAGI. V shed 7 bases and J shed 4 bases, with 16 bases lying between them. The CDR3 totals 14 residues. The DNA for the CDR3 is TGTGCCAGCAAAAAGACAGGACGCGGCACTGAAGCTTTCTTT. It specifies CASKKTGRGTEAFF.

This clone showed up just once. The chain couples TRBV7-8 to TRBJ1-2, with TRBD1 identical over 7 bases. V lost 4 bases to trimming and J lost 2 bases; unmatched junction nucleotides: 7. This CDR3 is 15 amino acids long. The germline CDR1 and CDR2 sequences are SGHVS and FQNEAQ. CDR3 nucleotides: TGTGCCAGCAGCTCCGACAGGGAGGAGAACTATGGCTACACCTTC. Encoded protein: CASSSDREENYGYTF.

This sequence joins TRBV15 and TRBJ1-5, with TRBD1 matching 9 bases. The trim removed 3 bases at V and 1 base at J, leaving 7 bases unmatched. The germline V gene has CDR1 LNHNV and CDR2 YYDKDF (reference sequence). The CDR3 runs to 17 residues. The CDR3 spells CATSSTRDRVSNQPQHF. CDR3 in DNA: TGTGCCACCAGCAGTACCCGGGACAGGGTCAGCAATCAGCCCCAGCATTTT.